This T cell receptor beta chain was identified in a study of Ad26.COV2.S vaccination and SARS-CoV-2 variants. The study, taken as a whole, reports: It was reported that spike-specific CD8+ and CD4+ T cell responses were substantially broad after vaccination. Breadth measured for non-spike TCRs was similar across vaccine and placebo recipients. Vaccinees showed greater spike-specific TCR breadth than placebo recipients. TCR breadth and depth analyses may have underestimated total T cell responses.

Produced via immunoSEQ multiplex PCR; TCRdb's table is partial and in-frame only. The sample lists approximately 90,000 clones, roughly 85% occurring once. Regarding this clone: Its antigen is unknown.

The material sequenced was peripheral blood, taken after recovery from COVID-19. The TCR originated in a human donor who had recovered from COVID-19.

CDR3 region: CSAALGVGYTF. The CDR3 region has the DNA TGCAGCGCTGCCTTAGGGGTTGGCTACACCTTC. The chain uses TRBV29-1 and TRBJ1-2; D possibly corresponds to TRBD1 (5 bases). The CDR3 runs to 11 residues. Germline CDR1 is SQVTM and CDR2 is ANQGSEA. V lost 7 bases, J lost 7 bases, and 13 bases lay in between.